The 16 T cell receptor beta chains listed next were all sequenced from one sample in a study of regulatory T cells in long-lasting Graves disease. Construction of the TCR beta libraries employed iRepertoire HTBI primers in conjunction with Arm-PCR of CDR3 regions. TCRdb independently ran MiXCR on the multiplex PCR reads; one entry per CDR3 protein. Counted here are under 400,000 distinct CDR3 sequences, 16% occurring once; the ten biggest clones make up 25% to 30%. The time point is: newly diagnosed GD, antithyroid drugs for less than 3 months. RNA isolated from PBMCs was used to make the TCR library. The same sample was also used in a study of T cells in Graves' hyperthyroidism and ophthalmopathy.

The sample here was peripheral blood mononuclear cells (PBMCs), taken at new diagnosis, from a patient treated with antithyroid drugs. These receptors originate from a man between 40 and 49 years old with Graves disease.

The chain employs TRBV20-1 and TRBJ2-6; D perhaps matches TRBD2 (6 bases). This CDR3 has 14 residues. Germline V CDR1 and CDR2: DFQATT, SNEGSKA (reference sequence). V lost 6 bases and J 4 bases, leaving 13 bases between the germline ends. As DNA, the CDR3 is TGCAGTGCGACCGGGGGAACAGGGGCCAACGTCCTGACTTTC. Its protein is CSATGGTGANVLTF.

This clonotype turned up a few times. The chain is built from TRBV28 and TRBJ2-3; 13 bases line up with TRBD2. The germline V gene encodes CDR1 MDHEN and CDR2 SYDVKM. Unmatched junction bases numbered 7, after V lost 2 bases and J lost 2 bases. This CDR3 has 18 residues. This chain's CDR3 is CASSLHMGLAGNTDTQYF. For the CDR3, the DNA is TGTGCCAGCAGTTTACACATGGGACTAGCGGGGAACACAGATACGCAGTATTTT.

The genes are TRBV4-1 and TRBJ2-4; D not certain. The V end was cut by 1 base, the J end by 6 bases, with 13 bases between. This CDR3 is built from 15 residues. Germline CDR1 and CDR2: MGHRA and YSYEKL. The DNA for the CDR3 is TGCGCCAGCAGCCAAGTAACGACTCTGAGAAACATTCAGTACTTC. Amino acid sequence: CASSQVTTLRNIQYF.

The chain carries TRBV7-9 and TRBJ2-2; TRBD2 agrees at 7 bases. This CDR3 contains 17 residues. Trimming took 7 bases from V and 0 from J; bases not matched to a gene: 11. Germline V gives CDR1 SEHNR, CDR2 FQNEAQ (reference sequence). The CDR3 nucleotides are TGTGCCAGCACCAGGTCGGGGGGTGGTGCGAACACCGGGGAGCTGTTTTTT. This translates into CASTRSGGGANTGELFF.

This clonotype was found many times. The genes are TRBV12-3 or TRBV12-4 and TRBJ2-4; 8 positions match TRBD1. Trimming removed 7 bases from V and 2 bases from J; junction bases left unmatched: 10. The CDR3 runs to 16 residues. The CDR3 region is CASTPGDRRSKNIQYF. The CDR3 DNA reads TGTGCCAGCACCCCAGGGGACAGGCGTTCCAAAAACATTCAGTACTTC.

This clonotype was detected many times. The chain employs TRBV7-9 and TRBJ2-1; 10 bases line up with TRBD1. Germline assignment: CDR1 SEHNR and CDR2 FQNEAQ (reference sequence). The ends lost 4 bases at V and 1 base at J; junction bases unmatched: 1. This CDR3 is 15 amino acids long. CDR3 sequence (DNA): TGTGCCAGCAGCTGGACAGGGGGATCCTACAATGAGCAGTTCTTC. Amino acid sequence: CASSWTGGSYNEQFF.

This clonotype was seen more than once but under ten times. A far larger clone is one nucleotide away, so this likely arose from a read error. This is likely a read error, given that the CDR3 carries no conserved phenylalanine or tryptophan at its end. The limits of the CDR3 on the DNA are not certain, so only TCRdb's listed CDR3 is given. The rearrangement links TRBV7-8 to TRBJ2-3; no DNA check was done on the table's D call, TRBD2. Germline CDR1 and CDR2: SGHVS and FQNEAQ. The CDR3 is 15 amino acids in total, end residues counted. CDR3 loop: CASSPRTSAAETQYL.

The sample holds many counts of this clonotype. The chain recombines TRBV2 with TRBJ1-6; 7 nucleotides align to TRBD1. CDR3 length equals 16 residues. With V trimmed by 9 bases and J by 8 bases, 16 bases remained unmatched. Germline V gene data show CDR1 as SNHLY and CDR2 as FYNNEI. CDR3 nucleotides: TGTGCCAGTGGGCCCCGCCGGGACAGCGGGGATTCACCCCTCCACTTT. Translation gives CASGPRRDSGDSPLHF.

Ten or more counts support this clonotype. The chain couples TRBV28 to TRBJ1-2, with D tentatively TRBD1 (6 bases). The V gene lost 10 bases and the J gene lost 0 bases, with 24 bases spanning the gap. This CDR3 comprises 17 residues. CDR1 MDHEN and CDR2 SYDVKM come from the germline V gene. CDR3 sequence (DNA): TGTGCCACCCGTAGGACAGTAATCGCCTCAGCTAACTATGGCTACACCTTC. Translating gives CATRRTVIASANYGYTF.

This clonotype was seen only a few times. This chain links TRBV19 with TRBJ1-5; tentatively, D is TRBD1 (5 bases). From germline, CDR1 is LNHDA and CDR2 SQIVND (reference sequence). The CDR3 is made up of 13 amino acids. V was clipped by 8 bases and J by 6 bases, with 14 bases between them. The CDR3 sequence: CASGTTVGQPQHF. The DNA of the CDR3 is TGTGCCAGTGGGACGACCGTCGGTCAGCCCCAGCATTTT.

Ten or more counts support this clonotype. The rearrangement links TRBV28 to TRBJ1-2, with TRBD1 matching over 8 bases. This CDR3 comprises 13 residues. With 4 bases clipped from V and 4 bases from J, the junction kept 2 bases outside the gene matches. The germline V gene encodes CDR1 MDHEN and CDR2 SYDVKM. The CDR3 protein is CASSSTGGYGYTF. The CDR3 bases are TGTGCCAGCAGTTCCACAGGGGGCTATGGCTACACCTTC.

The chain combines TRBV27 with TRBJ2-2; no clear D. There are 14 residues in the CDR3. The germline gives CDR1 MNHEY, CDR2 SMNVEV (reference sequence). The germline V and J ends were trimmed by 5 bases and 0 bases, with 7 bases remaining between them. The CDR3 region has the DNA TGTGCCAGCAGTCCCTCAACGAACACCGGGGAGCTGTTTTTT. Translated: CASSPSTNTGELFF.

The V gene is TRBV9, the J gene TRBJ1-2; 7 bases match TRBD1. Trimming at V came to 0 bases and at J to 2 bases, leaving 4 bases not matched to a gene. The CDR3 has 15 amino acids. Germline lookup yields CDR1 SGDLS and CDR2 YYNGEE. CDR3 coding DNA: TGTGCCAGCAGCGTAGGACAGGGACCCAACTATGGCTACACCTTC. This gives the protein CASSVGQGPNYGYTF.

This clonotype has ten or more counts. The chain uses TRBV2 and TRBJ2-2; 7 nucleotides match TRBD1. The CDR3 has 14 amino acids. The V and J ends lost 4 bases and 6 bases, in that order; junction bases with no gene match: 5. CDR1 SNHLY and CDR2 FYNNEI come from the germline V gene. CDR3 DNA sequence: TGTGCCAGCAGTGTGAGGGGGCGCCCCGGGGAGCTGTTTTTT. This sequence encodes CASSVRGRPGELFF.

To note about this clonotype: A far larger clone is one base from this, pointing to a likely read error. This sequence joins TRBV7-2 and TRBJ2-7, with 7 positions matching TRBD1. Trimming cost V 8 bases and J 3 bases; bases outside gene matches: 13. Germline V gives CDR1 SGHTA, CDR2 FQGNSA. The CDR3 totals 15 residues. The CDR3 DNA reads TGTACCAGCGCGTCACCCGGGACAGCTTACTACGAGCAGTACTTC. Residues: CTSASPGTAYYEQYF.

In this sample, this clonotype turned up once. The genes are TRBV11-3 and TRBJ2-1; D may correspond to TRBD1 or TRBD2 (6 bases each). The V end lost 0 bases, the J end lost 9 bases, and 21 bases lay between the germline ends. Germline-derived CDR1 and CDR2 are SGHNT and YENEEA. The CDR3 contains 17 residues. The CDR3 loop is CASSLDTGGQLSPEQFF. The DNA of the CDR3 is TGTGCCAGCAGCTTAGATACCGGGGGACAACTCTCCCCTGAGCAGTTCTTC.